This entry is about one T cell receptor beta chain. The antigen is undetermined. PCR was performed using 60 Vbeta and 13 Jbeta primers. Libraries were prepared by immunoSEQ multiplex PCR; TCRdb keeps only in-frame clonotypes and omits some of them. In the table there are over 100,000 clones, roughly 72% of which are singletons. Germline-derived CDR1 and CDR2 are MGHRA and YSYEKL. V was clipped by 4 bases and J by 4 bases, with 16 bases between them. This CDR3 comprises 16 residues. This sample is part of a study of cytomegalovirus exposure and HLA in healthy donors. Study-level findings and limits: The authors later found most CMV-associated TCR beta chains appeared HLA-restricted.

Sequences were obtained from PBMCs. The chain couples TRBV4-1 to TRBJ2-2; TRBD1 might be the D (6 bases). The sequence was obtained from a male donor in good health and CMV-seronegative. CDR3 sequence: CASSRNSRGGTGELFF. CDR3 coding DNA: TGCGCCAGCAGCCGAAATAGTAGAGGGGGCACCGGGGAGCTGTTTTTT.